The entry below describes one T cell receptor (beta chain). The target antigen is unknown. One entry per CDR3 protein results from TCRdb running MiXCR on the reads. The profile shows roughly 700,000 distinct CDR3 sequences, around a third of them singletons. The record originates from a study of T cell repertoires in cytomegalovirus infection. CDR3 length equals 13 residues. CDR1 is SGHTA and CDR2 is FQGNSA in the germline V gene. Trimming cost V 5 bases and J 2 bases, with 9 bases left between them. The gene calls are TRBV7-2 and TRBJ2-5; D is ambiguous. Material: cultured PBMCs, obtained from culture after CMV antigen stimulation. This sequence was found in a human donor in good health (CMV status not recorded). Some clones in this sample may be carry-over from other donors' samples. In DNA form, the CDR3 reads TGTGCCAGCAGCCAAGACGGTCAAGAGACCCAGTACTTC. Protein: CASSQDGQETQYF.